This TCR beta chain was captured in a study of cytomegalovirus exposure and HLA in healthy donors. The wider study: In a previous analysis, 95 million to 130 million unique TCR beta sequences were found from about 190 million T cells. The study placed 70% to 90% of its approximately 400 genotyped donors in the Caucasian-associated ancestry cluster. Study-level results: Rarity held for most TCR sequences, but there were some public TCRs that occurred in many donors.

In this sample, this clone turned up once. The antigen is not known. 13 Jbeta primers and 60 Vbeta primers were used for the PCR. Only in-frame clones appear in the TCRdb table, and some are missing; sequencing was by immunoSEQ multiplex PCR. The top ten clones hold approximately 6.8% of a sample with roughly 150,000 clones, roughly 79% of them seen once. Per germline, CDR1 SGHNT and CDR2 YYREEE (reference sequence). This CDR3 comprises 13 residues. V was pared by 4 bases and J by 7 bases, with 11 bases between. This chain connects TRBV5-4 to TRBJ2-2, with unresolved D. The sample comprised PBMCs. This TCR was recovered from a woman in her 40s in good health and CMV-seropositive. This CDR3 is CASSPDNGGELFF. CDR3 nucleotides: TGTGCCAGCAGCCCCGACAACGGCGGGGAGCTGTTTTTT.